What follows is one T cell receptor beta chain and its context. Original analysis: Cell counts per sample came from amplifying reference gene primers. Using immunoSEQ multiplex PCR, the repertoire was profiled, and TCRdb retains in-frame clones only, with some absent. Clone size and the V and J calls come from that table; the DNA yielded D and trimming. The table includes 90,000 or so clones, 75% to 90% detected once. This sample is drawn from a study of blood T cell repertoires in COVID-19. Study-wide background: Some COVID-19 samples were acute and others convalescent; all came from the United States, Italy and Spain. In each case, the material was cDNA or gDNA derived from T cells, B-cell-depleted T cells, or PBMCs.

The CDR3 runs 15 residues. The V end was cut by 2 bases, the J end by 2 bases, with 12 bases between. Germline values: CDR1 SGHVS, CDR2 FQNEAQ. The J gene is TRBJ2-5, the V gene TRBV7-8; TRBD1 might be the D (7 bases). The sequence was collected from a man aged 55 to 69 with acute or convalescent COVID-19. Sequencing was done on a sample of peripheral blood. The CDR3 reads CASSLQGDSQETQYF. The CDR3 bases are TGTGCCAGCAGCTTACAGGGGGACTCACAAGAGACCCAGTACTTC.